This TCR beta chain was sequenced in a study of Ad26.COV2.S vaccination and SARS-CoV-2 variants. This CDR3 comprises 13 residues. V dropped 5 bases and J dropped 8; count of bases not matched to a gene: 5. The treatment was: some 20 received Ad26.COV2.S at low or high dose, single or two shots; 5 received placebo; per-sample allocation not given. The samples were gathered on day 63 after the first injection of vaccine or placebo. Boston supplied an adult donor aged 18-55 years. This vaccine is an Ad26 vector that expresses the Wuhan-strain SARS-CoV-2 spike. Clones were sequenced by immunoSEQ multiplex PCR, and TCRdb holds only the in-frame ones, with some missing. The sample shows hundreds of thousands of clones, about 89% of them seen only once.

This sequence was found in a person between 18 and 60 years old who received the Ad26.COV2.S COVID-19 vaccine or a placebo. Sequenced material: peripheral blood, taken in a trial of Ad26.COV2.S vaccine versus placebo. This chain connects TRBV12-3 or TRBV12-4 to TRBJ2-1; TRBD1 matches 8 bases. The CDR3, as DNA: TGTGCCAGCAGTAAGGACAGGGAGGATGAGCAGTTCTTC. It specifies CASSKDREDEQFF.